Presented here are 13 T cell receptor beta chains from one specimen sequenced in a study of Ad26.COV2.S vaccination and SARS-CoV-2 variants. The treatment denotes: roughly 19 received Ad26.COV2.S at low or high dose, single or two shots; 5 received placebo; per-sample allocation not given. Collection of samples fell on day 63 after the first vaccine or placebo injection. Only in-frame clones appear in the TCRdb table, and some are missing; sequencing was by immunoSEQ multiplex PCR. The repertoire includes nearly 400,000 clones, 70% to 90% of them detected once, and around 1.8% sits in the top ten. The sequencing used peripheral blood, collected in a trial of Ad26.COV2.S vaccine versus placebo. These receptors came from a person between 18 and 60 years old who received the Ad26.COV2.S COVID-19 vaccine or a placebo.

V usage is TRBV12-3 or TRBV12-4 and J usage is TRBJ1-5, with a tentative D call TRBD1 (5 bases). The CDR3 spans 13 residues. V shed 1 base and J shed 10 bases, with 11 bases lying between them. CDR3 nucleotides: TGTGCCAGCAGTTTAGAGATGGGGGGTCCCCAGCATTTT. Its protein product is CASSLEMGGPQHF.

The V gene is TRBV12-3 or TRBV12-4, the J gene TRBJ2-2; D is possibly TRBD2 (5 bases). The V end lost 6 bases, the J end lost 5 bases, and 7 bases lay between the germline ends. The CDR3 extends over 12 amino acids. CDR3 residues: CASRGGTGELFF. CDR3 sequence (DNA): TGTGCCAGCAGAGGAGGAACCGGGGAGCTGTTTTTT.

This chain joins TRBV18 and TRBJ1-1; 7 bases agree with TRBD1. The CDR3 has 16 residues. V dropped 3 bases and J dropped 5; count of bases not matched to a gene: 12. Germline assignment: CDR1 KGHSH and CDR2 LQKENI. CDR3 nucleotide sequence: TGTGCCAGCTCACCCGCGACAAGACAGGGAGGGACTGAAGCTTTCTTT. Protein product: CASSPATRQGGTEAFF. The full variable domain, in which reference TRBV18 and TRBJ1-1 provide the parts outside the CDR3, is NAGVMQNPRHLVRRRGQEARLRCSPMKGHSHVYWYRQLPEEGLKFMVYLQKENIIDESGMPKERFSAEFPKEGPSILRIQQVVRGDSAAYFCASSPATRQGGTEAFFGQGTRLTVV.

This clone has only one observation. V is TRBV25-1 and J is TRBJ1-1, with a tentative D call TRBD1 (6 bases). This CDR3 has 14 amino acids. The V gene lost 6 bases and the J gene lost 5 bases, with 16 bases spanning the gap. Germline-derived CDR1 and CDR2 are MGHDK and SYGVNS. The CDR3, as DNA: TGTGCCAGCAGACCACAGGGCCAGGGGACTGAAGCTTTCTTT. This codes for CASRPQGQGTEAFF.

The rearrangement uses TRBV28 and TRBJ1-5, with a tentative D call TRBD1 (6 bases). In germline, CDR1 is MDHEN, CDR2 SYDVKM. Trimming stripped 6 bases from V and 4 bases from J, with 22 bases between. The CDR3 totals 17 residues. In nucleotides, the CDR3 is TGTGCCAGCAGCCCTGCGACAGGAAAGTCCCAGAATCAGCCCCAGCATTTT. Translating it yields CASSPATGKSQNQPQHF.

The V call is TRBV29-1, the J call TRBJ2-1, with D tentatively TRBD1 (6 bases). Deletions cut 5 bases from V and 5 bases from J, with 13 bases between. The germline V gene encodes CDR1 SQVTM and CDR2 ANQGSEA. This CDR3 is built from 13 residues. CDR3 sequence (DNA): TGCAGCGTTTCTTGGACAGTTAACAATGAGCAGTTCTTC. Translating gives CSVSWTVNNEQFF.

V gene TRBV27 combines with J gene TRBJ2-2; 9 bases are a match to TRBD2. In germline, CDR1 is MNHEY, CDR2 SMNVEV (reference sequence). Trimming cost V 2 bases and J 7 bases; bases outside gene matches: 5. The CDR3 consists of 15 residues. CDR3 DNA sequence: TGTGCCAGCAGTTTACTAGCGGGAACGATCGGGGAGCTGTTTTTT. This sequence encodes CASSLLAGTIGELFF.

This clone was counted once. The chain's CDR3 is CASTTGVGTQYF. The CDR3 bases are TGTGCCAGCACCACAGGGGTCGGGACCCAGTACTTC. The V gene is TRBV12-3 or TRBV12-4, the J gene TRBJ2-5; 7 bases line up with TRBD1. The CDR3 is made up of 12 amino acids. After removal of 7 bases from V and 7 bases from J, the junction contained 6 bases not matched to a gene.

The V call is TRBV4-1, the J call TRBJ1-6, with 8 bases matching TRBD1. Germline CDR1 is MGHRA and CDR2 is YSYEKL. Trimming took 2 bases from V and 10 from J; bases not matched to a gene: 13. The length of the CDR3 is 17 residues. DNA of the CDR3: TGCGCCAGCAGCCAAATTAATCAGGGGGCTGGGAGGTCACCCCTCCACTTT. This encodes CASSQINQGAGRSPLHF.

The chain has TRBV2 and TRBJ1-2; no reliable D call. Germline V lookup: CDR1 SNHLY, CDR2 FYNNEI. Trimming took 3 bases from V and 4 from J, leaving 9 bases between them. The CDR3 covers 13 residues. This CDR3 reads CASSDGLLYGYTF. CDR3 DNA: TGTGCCAGCAGTGACGGGCTTCTCTATGGCTACACCTTC. The full variable domain, completed using reference TRBV2 and TRBJ1-2, is EPEVTQTPSHQVTQMGQEVILRCVPISNHLYFYWYRQILGQKVEFLVSFYNNEISEKSEIFDDQFSVERPDGSNFTLKIRSTKLEDSAMYFCASSDGLLYGYTFGSGTRLTVV.

The chain is built from TRBV6-6 and TRBJ1-5; TRBD1 might be the D (5 bases). Between the trimmed V and J ends, which lost 5 bases and 0 bases, there was a span of 17 bases. CDR1 MNHNY and CDR2 SVGAGI come from the germline V gene (reference sequence). CDR3 size: 17 residues. The CDR3: CASSRPRGGGSNQPQHF. CDR3 in DNA: TGTGCCAGCAGTCGACCGCGGGGTGGGGGTAGCAATCAGCCCCAGCATTTT.

The chain has TRBV4-1 and TRBJ2-7; 8 nucleotides align to TRBD1. J lost 0 bases, V lost 5 bases, and 6 bases had no gene match. The CDR3 sequence is 15 residues long. CDR1 and CDR2 from the germline V gene are MGHRA and YSYEKL. CDR3: CASSIRDRSSYEQYF. CDR3 nucleotide sequence: TGCGCCAGCAGCATCCGGGACAGGAGCTCCTACGAGCAGTACTTC.

This chain connects TRBV11-3 to TRBJ2-1, with D tentatively TRBD1 (6 bases). The CDR3 has 15 residues. The germline V gene has CDR1 SGHNT and CDR2 YENEEA. Trimming shortened V by 5 bases and J by 9 bases, and 20 bases separated the two germline ends. CDR3 sequence (DNA): TGTGCCAGCAGCGCCCTGGGGGCCCCAACGGGTGAGCAGTTCTTC. This sequence encodes CASSALGAPTGEQFF.